This is a list of T cell receptor beta chains from one sample in a study of blood T cell repertoires in COVID-19. The table came from immunoSEQ multiplex PCR; TCRdb's copy has only in-frame clones and leaves some out. This sample carries approximately 130,000 clones, about 84% of them seen once, and the ten largest clones take roughly 3.9%. Sequences were obtained from peripheral blood. The source of these receptors is a man aged 60 to 69 with acute or convalescent COVID-19. Each CDR3 is given with its conserved first and last residue. The D gene is left open where the match is weak. Size values are once, few and many counts, or a class for expanded clones, and some rows have none.

TRBD2	TRBV6-4	TRBJ2-3	.	TGTGCCACTAAACCCGGCGGGGGTCGCCCCACAGATACGCAGTATTTT	CATKPGGGRPTDTQYF
.	TRBV19	TRBJ1-5	.	TGTGCCAGTACCACGGGGGGGGCGGGCGCACAGCCCCAGCATTTT	CASTTGGAGAQPQHF
.	TRBV3-1/TRBV3-2	TRBJ1-4	.	TGTGCCAGCAGCCAAGAAGGCGGGGATGAAAAACTGTTTTTT	CASSQEGGDEKLFF
TRBD2	TRBV9	TRBJ2-5	once	TGTGCCAGCAGCGATGGACTAGCGGCCTACCAAGAGACCCAGTACTTC	CASSDGLAAYQETQYF
.	TRBV11-3	TRBJ2-3	few	TGTGCCAGCAGCCCCTCGGGTTCCGATACGCAGTATTTT	CASSPSGSDTQYF
TRBD2	TRBV7-9	TRBJ2-3	.	TGTGCATCGGAGGGTCTAGCGGGTTGGGGGTCCACAGATACGCAGTATTTT	CASEGLAGWGSTDTQYF
TRBD1	TRBV7-2	TRBJ1-4	.	TGTGCCAGCAGCGTCGACAGGGGGCTCTATGAAAAACTGTTTTTT	CASSVDRGLYEKLFF
TRBD2	TRBV24-1	TRBJ2-5	.	TGTGCCACCAGTGGGGGACTAGCGGAGGGGGGCAGGGAGACCCAGTACTTC	CATSGGLAEGGRETQYF
.	TRBV28	TRBJ1-1	.	TGTGCCAGCAGTTTAGAGAGGGCTGAAGCTTTCTTT	CASSLERAEAFF
.	TRBV20-1	TRBJ2-1	.	TGCAGTGCTAGAACTAGCCAGGGGCAGTTCTTC	CSARTSQGQFF
TRBD2	TRBV27	TRBJ2-6	.	TGTGCCAGCAGTCTCCTCGGACTAGCGGAGAGCTCTGGGGCCAACGTCCTGACTTTC	CASSLLGLAESSGANVLTF
.	TRBV11-1	TRBJ2-7	.	TGTGCCAGCAGCTTTTACAGGGAGAACTACGAGCAGTACTTC	CASSFYRENYEQYF
TRBD2	TRBV7-2	TRBJ2-3	.	TGTGCCAGCAGCCCCGGGTCAGCGGGGGAGGTAGATACGCAGTATTTT	CASSPGSAGEVDTQYF
TRBD1	TRBV6-5	TRBJ2-5	.	TGTGCCAGCAGTTACCAGGGGGAAGGGGAGACCCAGTACTTC	CASSYQGEGETQYF
.	TRBV12-3/TRBV12-4	TRBJ1-5	.	TGTGCCAGCAGTCAGGACAATCAGCCCCAGCATTTT	CASSQDNQPQHF
TRBD1	TRBV29-1	TRBJ1-2	.	TGCAGCTGTAGACAGGGAAGTGGGAGCTACACCTTC	CSCRQGSGSYTF
.	TRBV27	TRBJ1-5	.	TGTGCCAGCAGTCCTCAAGGGGTAGGCCAGCCCCAGCATTTT	CASSPQGVGQPQHF
.	TRBV6-2/TRBV6-3	TRBJ2-7	.	TGTGCCAGCAGTTACTCGCGCTTTCCCTACGAGCAGTACTTC	CASSYSRFPYEQYF
.	TRBV11-3	TRBJ2-2	.	TGTGCCAGCAGCTCAGGACAAACCACCGGGGAGCTGTTTTTT	CASSSGQTTGELFF
.	TRBV5-1	TRBJ2-7	.	TGCGCCAGCTCCATAGACTACGAGCAGTACTTC	CASSIDYEQYF
TRBD1	TRBV28	TRBJ1-2	.	TGTGCCAGCTTCCCTGGCGGGACAGCCTATGGCTACACCTTC	CASFPGGTAYGYTF
.	TRBV7-9	TRBJ2-6	.	TGTGCCAGCAGCTCCCAGGGAACCGGGGCCAACGTCCTGACTTTC	CASSSQGTGANVLTF
TRBD1	TRBV19	TRBJ1-1	.	TGTGCCAGTAGTCCGACAGGGGCCGCCTTCCCGAACACTGAAGCTTTCTTT	CASSPTGAAFPNTEAFF
.	TRBV18	TRBJ2-3	.	TGTGCCAGCTCACCAATCGGCGGGATGAGCACAGATACGCAGTATTTT	CASSPIGGMSTDTQYF
.	TRBV19	TRBJ2-6	.	TGTGCCGCCAAGCCCTCTGGGGCCAACGTCCTGACTTTC	CAAKPSGANVLTF
TRBD2	TRBV7-9	TRBJ2-7	.	TGTGCCAGCAGCTTAGTAACGGGACTAGCGGGAGGTCAAGAGCAGTACTTC	CASSLVTGLAGGQEQYF
.	TRBV28	TRBJ2-2	.	TGTGCCAGCACTCGGGTCACCGGGGAGCTGTTTTTT	CASTRVTGELFF
TRBD1	TRBV7-9	TRBJ1-1	.	TGTGCCAGCAGCGGACAGGGGGGAACTGAAGCTTTCTTT	CASSGQGGTEAFF
.	TRBV30	TRBJ1-1	.	TGTGCCTGGAGCCGGGGGGGGCGTTTTACTGAAGCTTTCTTT	CAWSRGGRFTEAFF
.	TRBV19	TRBJ1-5	.	TGTGCCAGTAGGAGGTTTACCGGGAGCAATCAGCCCCAGCATTTT	CASRRFTGSNQPQHF
.	TRBV28	TRBJ1-5	.	TGTGCCAGCAACCCCCCAGGAGGACCCCGGGAGCATCAGCCCCAGCATTTT	CASNPPGGPREHQPQHF
TRBD1	TRBV11-2	TRBJ2-7	.	TGTGCCAGCAGCGCGACAGGGGCAATAACCTACGAGCAGTACTTC	CASSATGAITYEQYF
.	TRBV7-2	TRBJ2-7	once	TGTGCCAGCAGCTTGCAGATCCCCTACGAGCAGTACTTC	CASSLQIPYEQYF
TRBD1	TRBV19	TRBJ2-7	.	TGTGCCAGTATCCCGGGACAGGGGTCCTACGAGCAGTACTTC	CASIPGQGSYEQYF
.	TRBV2	TRBJ2-5	.	TGTGCCAGCAGTGGACAGGAGTTAGAGACCCAGTACTTC	CASSGQELETQYF
TRBD2	TRBV19	TRBJ2-3	.	TGTGCCAGTGGGGGGGGAGAGGCATACACAGATACGCAGTATTTT	CASGGGEAYTDTQYF
.	TRBV29-1	TRBJ1-1	.	TGCAGCGTCCAGTACGGGGGCACTGAAGCTTTCTTT	CSVQYGGTEAFF
.	TRBV12-5	TRBJ1-1	.	TGTGCTAGAAGTAGGGGTCGTGGTGTCCAGCGTGAGGACACTGAAGCTTTCTTT	CARSRGRGVQREDTEAFF
.	TRBV7-2	TRBJ1-4	.	TGTGCCAGCAGCTTGGTCGCCGGAGACGAAAAACTGTTTTTT	CASSLVAGDEKLFF
TRBD1	TRBV7-2	TRBJ2-1	.	TGTGCCAGCAGCTTAGGAGCCTCAGGGGGCCGGTACAATGAGCAGTTCTTC	CASSLGASGGRYNEQFF
.	TRBV7-3	TRBJ2-1	.	TGTGCCAGCAGCCCCGAGGCCACTGCTTACAATGAGCAGTTCTTC	CASSPEATAYNEQFF
.	TRBV25-1	TRBJ2-7	few	TGTGCCAGCAGTCCCTACGGACAGTCCTACGAGCAGTACTTC	CASSPYGQSYEQYF
TRBD2	TRBV11-2	TRBJ2-3	.	TGTGCCAGCAGCTTCCGGGAGGGTATCAGCACAGATACGCAGTATTTT	CASSFREGISTDTQYF
.	TRBV6-4	TRBJ1-6	few	TGTGCCAGCAGTGACGGCCTCTCCTATAATTCACCCCTCCACTTT	CASSDGLSYNSPLHF
.	TRBV10-2	TRBJ1-4	.	TGCGCCAGCAGTGAGTCACAGGGAACCGCAACTAATGAAAAACTGTTTTTT	CASSESQGTATNEKLFF
TRBD1	TRBV29-1	TRBJ1-1	.	TGCAGCGCCCTGACAGGGAGTGGCACTGAAGCTTTCTTT	CSALTGSGTEAFF
.	TRBV15	TRBJ2-5	.	TGTGCCACCAGCAGAGCCTTCCAAGAGACCCAGTACTTC	CATSRAFQETQYF
.	TRBV12-3/TRBV12-4	TRBJ1-2	.	TGTGCCAGCAGCCCACAGGGAAACTATGGCTACACCTTC	CASSPQGNYGYTF
TRBD2	TRBV4-3	TRBJ2-2	.	TGCGCCAGCAGCCAAGATCTACTAGCGGGAAACACCGGGGAGCTGTTTTTT	CASSQDLLAGNTGELFF
.	TRBV18	TRBJ2-7	.	TGTGCCAGCTCTTCGACGGGGAGCTCCTACGAGCAGTACTTC	CASSSTGSSYEQYF
TRBD1	TRBV7-9	TRBJ1-1	.	TGTGCCAGCAGCCAGGACAGGGGTGAGACTGAAGCTTTCTTT	CASSQDRGETEAFF
.	TRBV27	TRBJ2-7	.	TGTGCCAGCAGTTCTGTTAACTACGAGCAGTACTTC	CASSSVNYEQYF
.	TRBV3-1/TRBV3-2	TRBJ1-5	.	TGTGCCAGCAGCCAAGGAGGGCCGGAGGAGAGCAATCAGCCCCAGCATTTT	CASSQGGPEESNQPQHF
TRBD1	TRBV27	TRBJ1-2	.	TGTGCCAGCAGGAGGCAGGGGGCGGAAGGCTACACCTTC	CASRRQGAEGYTF
.	TRBV5-1	TRBJ1-4	.	TGCGCCAGCAGCTTGGGGTCCGGTGAAAAACTGTTTTTT	CASSLGSGEKLFF